This entry is about one T cell receptor (beta chain). The antigen is not known. Germline lookup yields CDR1 SGHTA and CDR2 FQGTGA. The CDR3 totals 15 residues. J was trimmed by 9 bases and V by 3 bases; bases with no gene match: 11. The source of the sample is a study of T cells in localized non-small cell lung cancer. Study-wide findings and caveats: Sequencing covered just one tumor region, so heterogeneity cannot be ruled out.

The repertoire was sequenced with immunoSEQ multiplex PCR; TCRdb's copy has only in-frame clones and lacks some. The repertoire holds about 21,000 clones, with more than 75% as singletons. The sample consisted of PBMCs, taken before any cancer treatment. This receptor was identified in a woman aged 40 to 75 with stage II squamous cell lung carcinoma. The chain combines TRBV7-3 with TRBJ2-1; TRBD1 agrees at 7 bases. The CDR3 nucleotides read TGTGCCAGCAGCTTCCAAGGGGGCGCAGGGAGTGAGCAGTTCTTC. Protein sequence: CASSFQGGAGSEQFF.